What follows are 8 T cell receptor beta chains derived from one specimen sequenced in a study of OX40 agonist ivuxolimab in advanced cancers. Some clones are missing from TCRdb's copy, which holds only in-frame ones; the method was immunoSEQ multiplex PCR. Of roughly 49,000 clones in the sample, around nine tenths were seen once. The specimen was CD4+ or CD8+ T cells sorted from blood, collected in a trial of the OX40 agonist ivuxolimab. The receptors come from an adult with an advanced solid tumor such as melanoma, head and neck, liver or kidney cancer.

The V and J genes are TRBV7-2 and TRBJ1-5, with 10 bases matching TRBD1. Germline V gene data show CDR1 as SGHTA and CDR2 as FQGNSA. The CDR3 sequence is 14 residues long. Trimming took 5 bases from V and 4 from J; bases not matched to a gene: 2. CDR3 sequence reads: CASSRTGGNQPQHF. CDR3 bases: TGTGCCAGCAGCCGGACAGGGGGAAATCAGCCCCAGCATTTT.

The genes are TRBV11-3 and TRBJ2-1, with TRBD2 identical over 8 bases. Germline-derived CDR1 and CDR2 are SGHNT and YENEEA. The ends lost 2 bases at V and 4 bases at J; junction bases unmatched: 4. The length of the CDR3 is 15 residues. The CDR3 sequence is CASSLRLAPYNEQFF. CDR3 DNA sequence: TGTGCCAGCAGCTTACGACTAGCGCCTTACAATGAGCAGTTCTTC.

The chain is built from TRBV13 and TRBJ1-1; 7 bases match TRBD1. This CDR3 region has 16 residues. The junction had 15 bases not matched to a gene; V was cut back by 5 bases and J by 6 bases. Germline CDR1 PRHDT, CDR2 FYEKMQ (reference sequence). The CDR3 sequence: CASSPPVRGRLSEAFF. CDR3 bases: TGTGCCAGCAGCCCCCCCGTCAGGGGGAGGTTATCTGAAGCTTTCTTT.

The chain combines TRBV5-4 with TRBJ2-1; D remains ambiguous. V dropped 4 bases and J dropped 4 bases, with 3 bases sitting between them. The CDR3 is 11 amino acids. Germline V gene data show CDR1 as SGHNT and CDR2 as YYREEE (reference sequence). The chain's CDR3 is CASSNYNEQFF. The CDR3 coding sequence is TGTGCCAGCAGCAATTACAATGAGCAGTTCTTC.

CDR3 loop: CASSYTWGGNQPQHF. DNA for the CDR3: TGTGCCAGCAGTTATACCTGGGGAGGCAATCAGCCCCAGCATTTT. The rearrangement joins TRBV6-6 to TRBJ1-5; D is unresolved. The V end was cut by 3 bases, the J end by 2 bases, with 11 bases between. The CDR3 length is 15 residues. Germline V lookup: CDR1 MNHNY, CDR2 SVGAGI (reference sequence).

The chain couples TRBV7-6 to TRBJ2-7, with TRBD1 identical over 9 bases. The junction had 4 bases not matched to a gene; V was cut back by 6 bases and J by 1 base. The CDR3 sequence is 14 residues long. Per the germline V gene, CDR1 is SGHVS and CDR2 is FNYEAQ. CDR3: CASSPGTGSYEQYF. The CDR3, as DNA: TGTGCCAGCAGTCCCGGGACAGGGTCCTACGAGCAGTACTTC.

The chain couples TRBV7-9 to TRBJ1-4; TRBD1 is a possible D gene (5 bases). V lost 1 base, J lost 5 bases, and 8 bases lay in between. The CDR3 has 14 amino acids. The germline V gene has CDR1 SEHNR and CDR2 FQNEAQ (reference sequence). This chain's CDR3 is CASSLGGINEKLFF. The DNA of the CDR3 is TGTGCCAGCAGCTTAGGGGGGATCAATGAAAAACTGTTTTTT.

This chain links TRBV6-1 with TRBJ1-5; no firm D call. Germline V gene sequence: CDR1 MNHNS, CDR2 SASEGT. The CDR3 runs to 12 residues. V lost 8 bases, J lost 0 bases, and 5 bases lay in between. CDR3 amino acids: CASQYSNQPQHF. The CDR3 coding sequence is TGTGCCAGCCAATATAGCAATCAGCCCCAGCATTTT.